Each of the 10 T cell receptor beta chains below was sequenced from the same sample in a study of blood T cells in healthy people across ages. It was with a sample-barcoded 5' primer and a J-beta primer mix that a second PCR of roughly 6 to 12 cycles was run. TCRdb itself ran the 5' RACE reads through MiXCR, one entry per CDR3 protein. The sample consists of hundreds of thousands of distinct CDR3 sequences, under 65% of them appearing once. Sequenced: blood. These receptor sequences come from a man aged 55 to 70 in good health.

This rearrangement joins TRBV5-1 to TRBJ2-5; D may be TRBD2 (7 bases). Germline assignment: CDR1 SGHRS and CDR2 YFSETQ. The CDR3 contains 15 residues. V dropped 4 bases and J dropped 5 bases, with 18 bases sitting between them. DNA for the CDR3: TGCGCCAGCAGCGTGGTTCCGGGGGGCGGCGAGACCCAGTACTTC. This translates into CASSVVPGGGETQYF.

The chain recombines TRBV7-2 with TRBJ2-5; 11 nucleotides agree with TRBD2. Germline CDR1 SGHTA, CDR2 FQGNSA. V shed 5 bases and J 1 base; nucleotides not matched to a gene: 12. This CDR3 is built from 18 residues. CDR3 bases: TGTGCCAGCAGCCACAAATTGACCGGGACTAGCGGCCAAGAGACCCAGTACTTC. Its translation: CASSHKLTGTSGQETQYF.

J is TRBJ2-7 and V is TRBV5-1; no clear D gene. CDR3 length: 15 amino acids. Per germline, CDR1 SGHRS and CDR2 YFSETQ. With 3 bases removed from V and 6 bases from J, the gap between germline ends came to 19 bases. CDR3 in amino acids: CASSSAQGLGCEQYF. The CDR3 DNA sequence: TGCGCCAGCAGCTCTGCCCAAGGGTTGGGGTGCGAGCAGTACTTC.

The chain is built from TRBV10-1 and TRBJ2-2; no firm D call. V lost 1 base to trimming and J lost 4 bases, with 13 bases between them. The length of the CDR3 is 16 residues. Per the germline V gene, CDR1 is WNHNN and CDR2 is SYGVQD (reference sequence). CDR3 amino acids: CASSEFELLGTGELFF. The CDR3 DNA reads as TGCGCCAGCAGTGAGTTTGAACTCCTGGGCACCGGGGAGCTGTTTTTT.

For this clonotype: This may be a read error: a much more frequent sequence differs by one nucleotide. The chain has TRBV12-3 or TRBV12-4 and TRBJ1-2; 8 nucleotides agree with TRBD1. The junction had 11 bases not matched to a gene; V was cut back by 5 bases and J by 9 bases. This CDR3 contains 14 residues. The CDR3 loop reads CASSVLTGVGSYTF. The DNA of the CDR3 is TGTGCCAGCAGTGTACTGACAGGGGTAGGAAGCTACACCTTC.

The chain uses TRBV15 and TRBJ1-5, with D possibly being TRBD1 (5 bases). The CDR3 runs 18 residues. Looked up from germline, CDR1 is LNHNV and CDR2 is YYDKDF (reference sequence). Deletions cut 4 bases from V and 6 bases from J, with 25 bases between. CDR3 DNA sequence: TGTGCCACCAGCACTTTGCGGCAGGGTAGGGTAGCTGGTCAGCCCCAGCATTTT. Amino acid sequence: CATSTLRQGRVAGQPQHF.

This clonotype was observed a handful of times. The V call is TRBV21-1, the J call TRBJ2-6. TRBV21-1 is recorded as a pseudogene. The CDR3 is 14 residues long. The CDR3 here is CASSRLSGANVLTF. CDR3 in DNA: TGTGCCAGCAGCAGACTCTCTGGGGCCAACGTCCTGACTTTC.

The chain combines TRBV4-1 with TRBJ2-2; tentative D call: TRBD1 (7 bases). The CDR3 is made up of 13 amino acids. Germline CDR1 MGHRA, CDR2 YSYEKL. V lost 4 bases to trimming and J lost 7 bases, with 10 bases between them. The CDR3 DNA follows: TGCGCCAGCAGCCTTCAGGGGGGCGGGGAGCTGTTTTTT. Translation gives CASSLQGGGELFF.

The V and J genes are TRBV4-2 and TRBJ2-1; TRBD2 aligns across 9 bases. Germline V CDR1 and CDR2: LGHNA, YNFKEQ. The CDR3 is 15 residues long. Trimming at V came to 1 base and at J to 5 bases, leaving 3 bases not matched to a gene. The CDR3, as DNA: TGTGCCAGCAGCCAAGTGCTAGCGGGGAACAATGAGCAGTTCTTC. Its translation: CASSQVLAGNNEQFF.

A few counts support this clonotype. The chain couples TRBV6-6 to TRBJ2-1; D call uncertain. The CDR3 contains 14 residues. Deletions cut 5 bases from V and 0 bases from J, with 8 bases between. Per germline, CDR1 MNHNY and CDR2 SVGAGI (reference sequence). The CDR3 nucleotides are TGTGCCAGCAGTGTACAGAGCTCCTACAATGAGCAGTTCTTC. This gives the protein CASSVQSSYNEQFF.